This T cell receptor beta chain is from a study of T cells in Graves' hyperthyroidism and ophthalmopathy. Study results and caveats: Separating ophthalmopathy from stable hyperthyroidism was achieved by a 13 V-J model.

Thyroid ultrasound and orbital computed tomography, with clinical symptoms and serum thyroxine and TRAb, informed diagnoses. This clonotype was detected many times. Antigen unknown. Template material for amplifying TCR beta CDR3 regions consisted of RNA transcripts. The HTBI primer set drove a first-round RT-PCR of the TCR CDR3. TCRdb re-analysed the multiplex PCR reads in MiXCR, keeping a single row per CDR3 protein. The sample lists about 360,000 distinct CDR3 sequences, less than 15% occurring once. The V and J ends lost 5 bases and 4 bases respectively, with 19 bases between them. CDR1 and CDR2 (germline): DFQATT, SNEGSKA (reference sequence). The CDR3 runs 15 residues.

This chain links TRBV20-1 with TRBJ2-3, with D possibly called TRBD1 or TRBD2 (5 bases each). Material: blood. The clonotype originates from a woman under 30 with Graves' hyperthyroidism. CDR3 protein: CSAPWGSAGPDTQYF. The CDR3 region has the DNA TGCAGTGCTCCCTGGGGCTCGGCGGGTCCAGATACGCAGTATTTT.